This T cell receptor beta chain was captured by sequencing in a study of blood T cell dynamics during melanoma immunotherapy. About the study: Patients with metastatic melanoma got pembrolizumab or nivolumab-ipilimumab as first-line care. Study observations and caveats: Unlike progressors, later disease-control patients had W3 repertoires gaining clonality or diversity.

Specified time point: pre-treatment baseline. Sampling occurred pretreatment (T0) and at week 3 (W3), after cycle one of checkpoint blockade. At 12 weeks after first infusion, RECIST 1.1 defined response for most patients. The length of the CDR3 is 17 residues. The germline V and J ends were trimmed by 5 bases and 9 bases, with 23 bases remaining between them. CDR1 is PRHDT, CDR2 FYEKMQ, per germline (reference sequence). TCRdb's copy holds only in-frame clones and misses some; the assay was immunoSEQ multiplex PCR. Seen here are 4,000 to 4,500 clones, around 80% observed once, and the top ten hold roughly 14%. Concerning this clone: Its antigen is currently unknown.

Here the sequenced sample was blood, taken from a patient treated with checkpoint blockade. The receptor was derived from a human donor with melanoma. The chain couples TRBV13 to TRBJ1-6; maybe TRBD1 (5 bases). The CDR3 sequence: CASSPPKTLPGLSPLHF. CDR3 coding DNA: TGTGCCAGCAGCCCCCCCAAGACTCTGCCAGGGCTTTCACCCCTCCACTTT.